These 10 T cell receptor beta chains share one sample of origin, sequenced in a study of cytomegalovirus exposure and HLA in healthy donors. 60 Vbeta and 13 Jbeta primers were used in PCR. Using immunoSEQ multiplex PCR, the repertoire was profiled, and TCRdb retains in-frame clones only, with some absent. The sample holds roughly 150,000 clones, around 75% seen once. The source material was PBMCs. The receptors were gathered from a man aged 18 to 29 in good health and CMV-seronegative.

The chain carries TRBV11-2 and TRBJ1-1; D unclear. The CDR3 runs 11 residues. CDR1 SGHAT and CDR2 FQNNGV come from the germline V gene. Trimming pared 6 bases from V and 6 bases from J, leaving 8 bases between. The CDR3 is CASSTSPEAFF. DNA of the CDR3: TGTGCCAGCAGTACTTCCCCTGAAGCTTTCTTT.

The chain uses TRBV14 and TRBJ2-2; D unclear. The CDR3 runs to 12 residues. Germline V gene sequence: CDR1 SGHDN, CDR2 FVKESK. Trimming left V 4 bases short and J 2 bases short, with 2 bases between. The CDR3 region is CASSPNTGELFF. The CDR3 DNA reads as TGTGCCAGCAGCCCTAACACCGGGGAGCTGTTTTTT. Combining the CDR3 with reference TRBV14 and TRBJ2-2 gives the whole variable domain EAGVTQFPSHSVIEKGQTVTLRCDPISGHDNLYWYRRVMGKEIKFLLHFVKESKQDESGMPNNRFLAERTGGTYSTLKVQPAELEDSGVYFCASSPNTGELFFGEGSRLTVL.

V gene TRBV19 combines with J gene TRBJ2-3; D is ambiguous. There are 14 residues in the CDR3. The V and J ends lost 1 base and 1 base respectively, with 6 bases between them. Germline assignment: CDR1 LNHDA and CDR2 SQIVND (reference sequence). CDR3 region: CASSIVRGTDTQYF. CDR3 bases: TGTGCCAGTAGTATAGTTCGGGGCACAGATACGCAGTATTTT. The entire variable domain, with the rest obtained from reference TRBV19 and TRBJ2-3, is as follows: DGGITQSPKYLFRKEGQNVTLSCEQNLNHDAMYWYRQDPGQGLRLIYYSQIVNDFQKGDIAEGYSVSREKKESFPLTVTSAQKNPTAFYLCASSIVRGTDTQYFGPGTRLTVL.

The genes are TRBV7-2 and TRBJ2-5; tentative D call: TRBD1 (5 bases). CDR3 length equals 14 residues. The V gene's germline CDR1 is SGHTA and CDR2 FQGNSA. Trimming took 0 bases from V and 7 from J, leaving 12 bases between them. The CDR3 here is CASSLAGQQGTQYF. The CDR3 nucleotides are TGTGCCAGCAGCTTAGCGGGCCAGCAGGGGACCCAGTACTTC.

The rearrangement links TRBV4-3 to TRBJ2-5, with 7 bases identical to TRBD2. The CDR3 length is 16 residues. The germline gives CDR1 LGHNA, CDR2 YSLEER. V lost 0 bases, J lost 2 bases, and 6 bases stayed unmatched. CDR3 amino acids: CASSQDGAGTQETQYF. The CDR3 bases are TGCGCCAGCAGCCAAGATGGAGCGGGGACGCAAGAGACCCAGTACTTC.

V is TRBV20-1 and J is TRBJ2-7; D is undetermined. The CDR3 consists of 11 residues. V lost 0 bases and J lost 7, with 7 bases in between. Germline V gene sequence: CDR1 DFQATT, CDR2 SNEGSKA (reference sequence). The CDR3 spells CSARDIQEQYF. As DNA, the CDR3 is TGCAGTGCTAGAGATATCCAGGAGCAGTACTTC.

The chain joins TRBV27 to TRBJ1-1; D is ambiguous. Germline CDR1 and CDR2: MNHEY and SMNVEV (reference sequence). V dropped 6 bases and J dropped 4 bases, with 15 bases sitting between them. There are 14 residues in the CDR3. CDR3 nucleotides: TGTGCCAGCAGCCTAGAGGCGAAAGGCACTGAAGCTTTCTTT. Amino acid sequence: CASSLEAKGTEAFF.

V is TRBV4-1 and J is TRBJ2-1; 9 bases fit TRBD2. Germline V gene lookup returns CDR1 MGHRA and CDR2 YSYEKL. V lost 3 bases, J lost 0 bases, and 0 bases stayed unmatched. The CDR3 totals 15 residues. CDR3 amino acids: CASSQREGSYNEQFF. The CDR3 DNA sequence: TGCGCCAGCAGCCAGCGGGAGGGCTCCTACAATGAGCAGTTCTTC.

This clone was counted a few times. The chain employs TRBV29-1 and TRBJ2-7; the D gene is possibly TRBD2 (6 bases). Germline CDR1 is SQVTM and CDR2 is ANQGSEA. The CDR3 is made up of 14 amino acids. Trimming cost V 6 bases and J 0 bases, with 15 bases left between them. The CDR3 coding sequence is TGCAGCGTCGCTTTGACTAGGAGCTCCTACGAGCAGTACTTC. It translates to CSVALTRSSYEQYF.

The chain carries TRBV27 and TRBJ2-3; D is ambiguous. CDR3 length equals 13 residues. The germline V gene encodes CDR1 MNHEY and CDR2 SMNVEV (reference sequence). V lost 0 bases and J 6 bases, leaving 7 bases between the germline ends. The chain's CDR3 is CASSLSGWDTQYF. CDR3 sequence (DNA): TGTGCCAGCAGTTTATCGGGCTGGGATACGCAGTATTTT.